The 28 T cell receptor beta chains presented below share a single source sample, sequenced in a study of CD8+CD57+ T cells in acquired aplastic anemia. In patients chosen for sequencing, flow cytometry had shown CD8+CD57+ cell expansion. The use of genomic DNA as template underpinned the TCR beta VDJ and CDR3 profiling. TCRdb ran MiXCR on the reads and lists one entry per CDR3 protein. Here the sample spans 150,000 or so distinct CDR3 sequences, about 50% being singletons. Specimen: sorted CD4+, CD8+, or CD8+CD57+ T cells (not recorded which) from PBMCs. These receptors were collected from a human donor with aplastic anemia.

The CDR3, as DNA: TGCGCCAGCAGCCAAGGAGACGGGGGCGGATACTACGAGCAGTACTTC. It encodes CASSQGDGGGYYEQYF. The rearrangement uses TRBV4-1 and TRBJ2-7; the D call may be TRBD1 or TRBD2 (6 bases each). The V gene's germline CDR1 is MGHRA and CDR2 YSYEKL. CDR3 length: 16 residues. Trimming took 1 base from V and 3 from J, leaving 16 bases between them.

This clonotype was found a few times. The chain couples TRBV7-9 to TRBJ1-2; the D gene is possibly TRBD1 (6 bases). The V gene's germline CDR1 is SEHNR and CDR2 FQNEAQ (reference sequence). Between the trimmed V and J ends, which lost 6 bases and 4 bases, there was a span of 15 bases. The CDR3 totals 14 residues. CDR3 bases: TGTGCCAGCAGTCTAGGGGGAAGTGGCTATGGCTACACCTTC. Encoded protein: CASSLGGSGYGYTF.

This clonotype was observed at least ten times. The chain carries TRBV6-5 and TRBJ2-7; D is unclear. Trimming shortened V by 0 bases and J by 6 bases, and 12 bases separated the two germline ends. The V gene's germline CDR1 is MNHEY and CDR2 SVGAGI. CDR3 length: 14 amino acids. CDR3 DNA sequence: TGTGCCAGCAGTTACTCGAGGTCTGGGTTCGAGCAGTACTTC. Amino acids: CASSYSRSGFEQYF.

The V gene is TRBV25-1, the J gene TRBJ1-3; 9 bases line up with TRBD1. This CDR3 is built from 17 residues. Trimming removed 2 bases from V and 7 bases from J; junction bases left unmatched: 12. Germline V gene lookup returns CDR1 MGHDK and CDR2 SYGVNS. CDR3: CASSEGDWTGVRNTIYF. For the CDR3, the DNA is TGTGCCAGCAGTGAAGGAGATTGGACAGGGGTAAGGAACACCATATATTTT.

The chain links TRBV7-2 to TRBJ2-7; no firm D call. The V end was cut by 2 bases, the J end by 3 bases, with 14 bases between. CDR3 length: 15 amino acids. Germline CDR1 reads SGHTA; CDR2 reads FQGNSA. CDR3: CASSLLKGRNYEQYF. CDR3 bases: TGTGCCAGCAGCTTATTGAAGGGTAGAAACTACGAGCAGTACTTC.

This clonotype appeared many times. The chain has TRBV20-1 and TRBJ1-1; maybe TRBD1 (5 bases). V was trimmed by 0 bases and J by 0 bases, leaving 8 bases between them. Per germline, CDR1 DFQATT and CDR2 SNEGSKA (reference sequence). The CDR3 totals 14 residues. In DNA, the CDR3 is TGCAGTGCTAGAGAACCGGGGCTGAACACTGAAGCTTTCTTT. Amino acids: CSAREPGLNTEAFF.

The sample holds one count of this clonotype. This may be a read error: a much more frequent sequence differs by one nucleotide. This chain uses TRBV19 with TRBJ2-7, with D unresolved. The CDR3 totals 11 residues. CDR1 LNHDA and CDR2 SQIVND come from the germline V gene (reference sequence). CDR3 in amino acids: CTSSEDYEQYF. The CDR3 nucleotides read TGTACCAGCTCTGAGGACTACGAGCAGTACTTC.

In this sample, this clonotype turned up many times. The rearrangement joins TRBV6-5 to TRBJ2-1, with D unresolved. Trimming took 6 bases from V and 7 from J, leaving 4 bases between them. The CDR3 length is 10 residues. Germline-derived CDR1 and CDR2 are MNHEY and SVGAGI. The CDR3 here is CASRGNEQFF. The CDR3 DNA reads TGTGCCAGCAGGGGGAATGAGCAGTTCTTC.

This chain uses TRBV5-1 with TRBJ2-7; possible D gene TRBD2, 6 bases. This CDR3 has 15 amino acids. Trimming cost V 4 bases and J 4 bases, with 18 bases left between them. The germline CDR1 and CDR2 sequences are SGHRS and YFSETQ. The CDR3 DNA sequence: TGCGCCAGCAGCCTGTCTAGCGACCCTCGATACGAGCAGTACTTC. This translates into CASSLSSDPRYEQYF. Using reference TRBV5-1 and TRBJ2-7 for the parts outside the CDR3, the full variable domain is KAGVTQTPRYLIKTRGQQVTLSCSPISGHRSVSWYQQTPGQGLQFLFEYFSETQRNKGNFPGRFSGRQFSNSRSEMNVSTLELGDSALYLCASSLSSDPRYEQYFGPGTRLTVT.

This chain links TRBV25-1 with TRBJ2-2; D is ambiguous. The germline V and J ends were trimmed by 3 bases and 1 base, with 9 bases remaining between them. The CDR3 sequence is 15 residues long. Per the germline V gene, CDR1 is MGHDK and CDR2 is SYGVNS. For the CDR3, the DNA is TGTGCCAGCAGTGACTTCAGTCAGAACACCGGGGAGCTGTTTTTT. Residues: CASSDFSQNTGELFF.

The sample holds many counts of this clonotype. The V gene is TRBV24-1, the J gene TRBJ1-2, with D tentatively TRBD1 (5 bases). Germline CDR1 and CDR2: KGHDR and SFDVKD. This CDR3 is built from 14 residues. With 4 bases removed from V and 0 bases from J, the gap between germline ends came to 8 bases. CDR3 in DNA: TGTGCCACCAGTGACTGGACAACTAACTATGGCTACACCTTC. Its protein product is CATSDWTTNYGYTF.

This clonotype appeared a few times. The chain has TRBV7-2 and TRBJ1-1, with unresolved D. This CDR3 is 12 amino acids long. From germline, CDR1 is SGHTA and CDR2 FQGNSA. Deletions cut 5 bases from V and 6 bases from J, with 10 bases between. The CDR3 DNA is TGTGCCAGCAGCAAGTGGCCCGCTGAAGCTTTCTTT. It yields the protein CASSKWPAEAFF.

J is TRBJ1-1 and V is TRBV10-1; a possible D gene is TRBD1 (5 bases). The germline gives CDR1 WNHNN, CDR2 SYGVQD (reference sequence). This CDR3 contains 16 residues. V was clipped by 3 bases and J by 5 bases, with 19 bases between them. CDR3 sequence reads: CASSDPGAENRTEAFF. The DNA of the CDR3 is TGCGCCAGCAGTGACCCCGGGGCAGAAAACAGAACTGAAGCTTTCTTT.

Remarks on this clonotype: An end of the junction differs from the germline gene, which may be a read error. The rearrangement joins TRBV7-9 to TRBJ1-1; D uncertain. CDR3 length: 13 amino acids. Germline V gene data show CDR1 as SEHNR and CDR2 as FQNEAQ (reference sequence). CDR3 in amino acids: CASNPARNTEALF. CDR3 DNA: TGTGCCAGCAACCCGGCGCGGAACACTGAAGCTCTCTTT.

This clonotype was detected ten times or more. V gene TRBV5-6 combines with J gene TRBJ1-1, with 8 bases lining up with TRBD1. The CDR3 runs 13 residues. CDR1 and CDR2 from the germline V gene are SGHDT and YYEEEE. V was pared by 3 bases and J by 4 bases, with 2 bases of the junction left unmatched. CDR3 coding DNA: TGTGCCAGCAGCTGGACAGGGACCACTGAAGCTTTCTTT. It codes for CASSWTGTTEAFF.

This clonotype was detected only once. One end of the junction fails to match germline, which may point to a read error. V and J are TRBV7-7 and TRBJ2-3, with D perhaps matching TRBD2 (7 bases). The V gene's germline CDR1 is SSHAT and CDR2 FNYEAQ (reference sequence). This CDR3 spans 13 amino acids. The CDR3 sequence is CASSPGGGDTQYF. The CDR3 DNA reads as TGTGCTAGCAGCCCGGGGGGCGGAGATACGCAGTATTTT.

This clonotype was observed a few times. V usage is TRBV12-3 or TRBV12-4 and J usage is TRBJ2-3, with 9 bases that match TRBD2. V lost 5 bases and J lost 2; bases outside the gene matches: 5. This CDR3 region has 15 residues. CDR3 amino acids: CASSPLAGTTDTQYF. In DNA form, the CDR3 reads TGTGCCAGCAGTCCCCTAGCGGGGACCACAGATACGCAGTATTTT.

The table lists this clonotype with many counts. V gene TRBV3-1 combines with J gene TRBJ2-7; 11 nucleotides line up with TRBD2. V was clipped by 3 bases and J by 7 bases; unmatched bases: 5. Germline values: CDR1 LGHDT, CDR2 YNNKEL (reference sequence). The CDR3 loop spans 14 amino acids. The CDR3 sequence: CASSHATSGKEQYF. Written as DNA, the CDR3 is TGTGCCAGCAGCCACGCGACTAGCGGGAAGGAGCAGTACTTC.

A remark on this clonotype: This may be a read error, as it is one base from a much larger clone. The gene calls are TRBV13 and TRBJ1-1; D is perhaps TRBD1 (5 bases). Germline V gene data show CDR1 as PRHDT and CDR2 as FYEKMQ (reference sequence). The V gene lost 5 bases and the J gene lost 11 bases, with 18 bases spanning the gap. There are 13 residues in the CDR3. CDR3 coding DNA: TGTGCCAGCAGCCCGGACACGGGAATTGATGCTTTCTTT. This translates into CASSPDTGIDAFF.

The chain is built from TRBV20-1 and TRBJ2-3; TRBD2 matches 7 bases. Per the germline V gene, CDR1 is DFQATT and CDR2 is SNEGSKA (reference sequence). Unmatched junction bases numbered 7, after V lost 3 bases and J lost 1 base. The CDR3 is made up of 15 amino acids. The CDR3 region has the DNA TGCAGTGCTAGTCTTAGACTAGCTGGCACAGATACGCAGTATTTT. Translating it yields CSASLRLAGTDTQYF.

The rearrangement joins TRBV27 to TRBJ1-1, with D possibly TRBD1 on 6 matching bases. The CDR3 totals 14 residues. Trimming took off 7 bases at V and 10 bases at J, with 22 bases between the two ends. Germline assignment: CDR1 MNHEY and CDR2 SMNVEV (reference sequence). The CDR3, as DNA: TGTGCCAGCACAGGGACACCCTCACTTAGTGTAGCTTTCTTT. This encodes CASTGTPSLSVAFF.

Details on this clonotype: Because the CDR3 is missing its conserved closing phenylalanine or tryptophan, this is likely a read error. The DNA is omitted, as the CDR3 cannot be located on it reliably, and the CDR3 follows TCRdb's listing. The CDR3 reads CASRLLAG. The rearrangement uses TRBV6-5 and TRBJ2-7; the D call of TRBD2 is as the table states it, not checked on the DNA. Germline values: CDR1 MNHEY, CDR2 SVGAGI. The CDR3 numbers 8 amino acids, ends counted.

Ten or more counts support this clonotype. V and J are TRBV11-3 and TRBJ2-1; 12 bases agree with TRBD2. The CDR3 contains 17 residues. Germline lookup yields CDR1 SGHNT and CDR2 YENEEA. V lost 5 bases to trimming and J lost 4 bases; unmatched junction nucleotides: 9. CDR3 region: CASSQSYGTSGYNEQFF. CDR3 DNA sequence: TGTGCCAGCAGCCAGTCGTATGGGACTAGCGGGTACAATGAGCAGTTCTTC.

This clonotype was recorded many times. V usage is TRBV19 and J usage is TRBJ1-1, with TRBD1 identical over 9 bases. The J segment lost 4 bases and the V segment lost 5 bases, leaving 2 bases of the junction unmatched. The CDR3 extends over 13 amino acids. Germline V CDR1 and CDR2: LNHDA, SQIVND (reference sequence). CDR3 protein: CASSAGQGTEAFF. For the CDR3, the DNA is TGTGCCAGTAGTGCGGGACAGGGCACTGAAGCTTTCTTT.

J is TRBJ2-6 and V is TRBV20-1; D unresolved. Germline CDR1 DFQATT, CDR2 SNEGSKA (reference sequence). V lost 3 bases and J lost 13, with 1 base in between. There are 8 residues in the CDR3. CDR3 coding DNA: TGCAGTGCTAGTGTCCTGACTTTC. Amino acid sequence: CSASVLTF.

This clonotype has a count of ten or more. The rearrangement links TRBV4-3 to TRBJ2-2; the D is unclear. Germline V gives CDR1 LGHNA, CDR2 YSLEER. The CDR3 spans 15 residues. The V end was cut by 0 bases, the J end by 0 bases, with 5 bases between. The CDR3 bases are TGCGCCAGCAGCCAAGACAGCGCGAACACCGGGGAGCTGTTTTTT. Translation: CASSQDSANTGELFF.

This clonotype was detected ten times or more. CDR3 DNA: TGTGCCAGCAGCTTACCCTCCACTAGCGCGAGCTCCTACAATGAGCAGTTCTTC. Translated, it gives CASSLPSTSASSYNEQFF. The chain couples TRBV7-9 to TRBJ2-1, with 7 bases matching TRBD2. V shed 2 bases and J 0 bases; nucleotides not matched to a gene: 10. There are 18 residues in the CDR3. The germline V gene encodes CDR1 SEHNR and CDR2 FQNEAQ (reference sequence).

The chain combines TRBV9 with TRBJ1-6; TRBD1 agrees at 8 bases. The CDR3 extends over 14 amino acids. With 7 bases clipped from V and 8 bases from J, the junction kept 8 bases outside the gene matches. The V gene's germline CDR1 is SGDLS and CDR2 YYNGEE. The CDR3 DNA reads as TGTGCCAGCTCACCCTCAGGGGGCCATTCACCCCTCCACTTT. Its protein is CASSPSGGHSPLHF.